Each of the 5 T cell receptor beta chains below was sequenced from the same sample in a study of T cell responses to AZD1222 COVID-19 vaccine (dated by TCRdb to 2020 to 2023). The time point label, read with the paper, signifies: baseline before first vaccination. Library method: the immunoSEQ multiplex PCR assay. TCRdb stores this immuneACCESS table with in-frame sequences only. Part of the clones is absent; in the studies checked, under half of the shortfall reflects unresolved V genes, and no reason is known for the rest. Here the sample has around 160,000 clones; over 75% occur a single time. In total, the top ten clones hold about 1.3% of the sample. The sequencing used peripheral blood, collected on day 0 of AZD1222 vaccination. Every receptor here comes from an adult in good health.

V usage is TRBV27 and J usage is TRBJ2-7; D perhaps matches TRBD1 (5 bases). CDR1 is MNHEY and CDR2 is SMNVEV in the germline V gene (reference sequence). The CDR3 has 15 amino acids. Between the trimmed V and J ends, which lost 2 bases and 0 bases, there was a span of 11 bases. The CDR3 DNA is TGTGCCAGCAGTTTAAGACAGACGACCTCCTACGAGCAGTACTTC. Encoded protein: CASSLRQTTSYEQYF.

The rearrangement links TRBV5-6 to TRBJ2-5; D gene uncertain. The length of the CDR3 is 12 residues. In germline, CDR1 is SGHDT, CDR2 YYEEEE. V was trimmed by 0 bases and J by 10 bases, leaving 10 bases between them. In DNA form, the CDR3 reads TGTGCCAGCAGCTTGGGCAACCTGGGCCAGTACTTC. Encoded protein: CASSLGNLGQYF.

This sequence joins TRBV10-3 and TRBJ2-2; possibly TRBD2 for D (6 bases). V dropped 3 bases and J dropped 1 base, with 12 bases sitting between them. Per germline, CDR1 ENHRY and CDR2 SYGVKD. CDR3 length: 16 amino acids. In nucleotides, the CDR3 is TGTGCCATCAGTGATCTCCGGGGGTTGAACACCGGGGAGCTGTTTTTT. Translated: CAISDLRGLNTGELFF.

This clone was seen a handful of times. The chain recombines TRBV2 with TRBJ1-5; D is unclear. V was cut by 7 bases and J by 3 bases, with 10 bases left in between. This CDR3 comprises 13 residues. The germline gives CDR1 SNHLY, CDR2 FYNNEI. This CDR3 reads CASTPGLNQPQHF. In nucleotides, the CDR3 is TGTGCCAGCACACCGGGTCTCAATCAGCCCCAGCATTTT.

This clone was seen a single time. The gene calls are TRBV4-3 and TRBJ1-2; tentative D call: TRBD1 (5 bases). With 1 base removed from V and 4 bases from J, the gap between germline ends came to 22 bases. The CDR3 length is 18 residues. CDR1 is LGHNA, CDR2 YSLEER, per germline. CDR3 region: CASSQAHGTGGFGYGYTF. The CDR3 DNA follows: TGCGCCAGCAGCCAAGCACACGGGACCGGGGGTTTTGGCTATGGCTACACCTTC.